Below are 5 T cell receptor beta chains sequenced from a single sample in a study of T-cell reconstitution after alpha-beta-depleted transplantation in children. Unique molecular identifiers featured in how the TCRbeta library was prepared. Each CDR3 protein is one row after TCRdb ran MiXCR on the PCR reads. The sample yields roughly 500,000 distinct CDR3 sequences, around 12% seen once. Here the sequenced sample was PBMCs from the stem cell graft donor, taken from the stem cell graft. These receptors were obtained from a human donor who donated a stem cell graft to a child with combined immunodeficiency.

The chain links TRBV11-2 to TRBJ2-7; TRBD2 aligns across 7 bases. Per germline, CDR1 SGHAT and CDR2 FQNNGV. The CDR3 totals 15 residues. The J segment lost 0 bases and the V segment lost 2 bases, leaving 4 bases of the junction unmatched. The CDR3: CASSLPAGFSYEQYF. As DNA, the CDR3 is TGTGCCAGCAGCTTACCAGCGGGGTTCTCCTACGAGCAGTACTTC.

This chain uses TRBV27 with TRBJ2-7; either TRBD1 or TRBD2 may fit D (5 bases each). From germline, CDR1 is MNHEY and CDR2 SMNVEV (reference sequence). CDR3 length: 12 residues. Trimming took 3 bases from V and 7 from J, leaving 10 bases between them. DNA of the CDR3: TGTGCCAGCAGTTTTCCCGAGGGGGAGCAGTACTTC. Its protein product is CASSFPEGEQYF.

The J gene is TRBJ2-5, the V gene TRBV15; the match to TRBD2 covers 13 bases. Unmatched junction bases numbered 6, after V lost 5 bases and J lost 3 bases. The CDR3 runs to 16 residues. Germline CDR1 LNHNV, CDR2 YYDKDF (reference sequence). CDR3 loop: CATSGGTSGIEETQYF. The CDR3 DNA reads as TGTGCCACCAGCGGTGGGACTAGCGGGATCGAAGAGACCCAGTACTTC.

This clonotype was seen only a few times. The chain is built from TRBV12-3 or TRBV12-4 and TRBJ1-5; 7 bases map to TRBD1. J gave up 5 bases and V 7 bases, and 8 bases lay outside the gene matches. CDR3 length: 14 amino acids. The CDR3 loop reads CASKLTGPYQPQHF. CDR3 nucleotides: TGTGCCAGCAAACTGACAGGGCCCTATCAGCCCCAGCATTTT.

The chain employs TRBV7-3 and TRBJ2-3, with D possibly TRBD1 on 6 matching bases. From germline, CDR1 is SGHTA and CDR2 FQGTGA. The CDR3 extends over 16 amino acids. V lost 1 base and J 6 bases, leaving 17 bases between the germline ends. The chain's CDR3 is CASSLSRPGVSDTQYF. The CDR3, as DNA: TGTGCCAGCAGCTTAAGTCGACCAGGGGTATCGGATACGCAGTATTTT. Full variable domain (outside the CDR3, taken from reference TRBV7-3 and TRBJ2-3): GAGVSQTPSNKVTEKGKYVELRCDPISGHTALYWYRQSLGQGPEFLIYFQGTGAADDSGLPNDRFFAVRPEGSVSTLKIQRTERGDSAVYLCASSLSRPGVSDTQYFGPGTRLTVL.